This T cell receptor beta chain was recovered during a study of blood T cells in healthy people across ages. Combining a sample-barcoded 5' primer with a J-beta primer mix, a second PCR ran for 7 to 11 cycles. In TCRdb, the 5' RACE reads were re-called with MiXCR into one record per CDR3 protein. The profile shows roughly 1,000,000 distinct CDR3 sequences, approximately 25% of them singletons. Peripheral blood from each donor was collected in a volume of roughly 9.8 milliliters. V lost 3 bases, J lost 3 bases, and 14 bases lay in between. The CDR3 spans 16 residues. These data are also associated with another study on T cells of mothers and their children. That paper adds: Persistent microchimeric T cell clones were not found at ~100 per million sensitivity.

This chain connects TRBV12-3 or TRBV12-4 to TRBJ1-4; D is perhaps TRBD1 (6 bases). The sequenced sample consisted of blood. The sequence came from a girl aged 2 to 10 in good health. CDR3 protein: CASSFWRGPSNEKLFF. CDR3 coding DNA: TGTGCCAGCAGTTTTTGGCGGGGGCCCTCTAATGAAAAACTGTTTTTT.